This T cell receptor (beta chain) was observed in a study of beta chain features in type 1 diabetes. Study outcomes and limitations: Shortening of TCRB CDR3s, moderate but significant, appeared in all four CD4+ subsets of Type 1 diabetes patients. Naive, central memory and regulatory TCRB repertoires appeared more similar among patients than healthy donors.

The CDR3 runs to 14 residues. Germline V CDR1 and CDR2: SGHRS, YFSETQ. The V and J ends lost 2 bases and 3 bases respectively, with 10 bases between them. This clone came up a few times. Antigen unknown. Isolated RNA was reverse transcribed in full, so expressed TCRB transcripts were sequenced. Profiled with immunoSEQ multiplex PCR; TCRdb holds only in-frame clones, not every one. The sample lists 680,000 or so clones; roughly 13% were seen once. The rearrangement uses TRBV5-1 and TRBJ2-3; possible D gene TRBD2, 5 bases. The sequencing sample was made of naive CD4+ T cells from blood. The TCR comes from a man aged 18 to 30 with type 1 diabetes. The CDR3 DNA sequence: TGCGCCAGCAGCTTTAGAGCGGATACAGATACGCAGTATTTT. Protein product: CASSFRADTDTQYF.